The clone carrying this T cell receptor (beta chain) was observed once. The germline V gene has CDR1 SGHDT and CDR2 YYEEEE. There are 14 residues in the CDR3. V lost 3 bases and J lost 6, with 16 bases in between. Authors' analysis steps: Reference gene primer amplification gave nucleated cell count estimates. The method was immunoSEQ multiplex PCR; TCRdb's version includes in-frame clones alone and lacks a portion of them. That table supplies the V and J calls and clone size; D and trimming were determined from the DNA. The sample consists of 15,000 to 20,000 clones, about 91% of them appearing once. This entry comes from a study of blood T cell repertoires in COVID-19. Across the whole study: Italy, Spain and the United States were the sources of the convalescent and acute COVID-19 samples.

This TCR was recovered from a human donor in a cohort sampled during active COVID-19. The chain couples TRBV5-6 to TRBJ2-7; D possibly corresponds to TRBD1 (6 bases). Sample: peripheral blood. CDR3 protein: CASSSRGAWAEQYF. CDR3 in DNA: TGTGCCAGCAGCTCCAGGGGTGCTTGGGCCGAGCAGTACTTC. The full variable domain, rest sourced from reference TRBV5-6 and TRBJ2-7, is DAGVTQSPTHLIKTRGQQVTLRCSPKSGHDTVSWYQQALGQGPQFIFQYYEEEERQRGNFPDRFSGHQFPNYSSELNVNALLLGDSALYLCASSSRGAWAEQYFGPGTRLTVT.